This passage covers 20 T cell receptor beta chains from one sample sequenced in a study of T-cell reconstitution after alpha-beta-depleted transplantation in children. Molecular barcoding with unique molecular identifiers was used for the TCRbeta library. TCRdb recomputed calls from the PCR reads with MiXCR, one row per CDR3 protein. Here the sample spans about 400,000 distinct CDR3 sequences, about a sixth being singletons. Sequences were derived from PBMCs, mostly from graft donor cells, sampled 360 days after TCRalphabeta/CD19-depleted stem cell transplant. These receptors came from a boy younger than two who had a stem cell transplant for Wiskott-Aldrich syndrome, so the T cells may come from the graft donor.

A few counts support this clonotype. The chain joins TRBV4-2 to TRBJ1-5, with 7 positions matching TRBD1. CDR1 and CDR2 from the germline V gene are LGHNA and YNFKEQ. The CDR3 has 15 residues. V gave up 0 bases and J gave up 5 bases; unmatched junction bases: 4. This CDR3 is CASSQEGDSYQPQHF. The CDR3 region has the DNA TGTGCCAGCAGCCAAGAAGGGGACAGCTATCAGCCCCAGCATTTT.

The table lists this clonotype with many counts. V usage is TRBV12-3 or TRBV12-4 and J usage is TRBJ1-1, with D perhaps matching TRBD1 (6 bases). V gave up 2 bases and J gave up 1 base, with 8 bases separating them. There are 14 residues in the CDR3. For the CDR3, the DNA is TGTGCCAGCAGTTTACAGGGGTCGAACACTGAAGCTTTCTTT. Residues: CASSLQGSNTEAFF.

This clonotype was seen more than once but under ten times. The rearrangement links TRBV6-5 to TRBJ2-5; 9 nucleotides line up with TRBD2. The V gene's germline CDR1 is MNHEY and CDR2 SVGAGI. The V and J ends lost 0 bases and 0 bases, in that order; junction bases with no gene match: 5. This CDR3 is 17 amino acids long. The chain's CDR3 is CASSYSLAGWYQETQYF. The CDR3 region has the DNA TGTGCCAGCAGTTACTCTCTAGCGGGGTGGTACCAAGAGACCCAGTACTTC.

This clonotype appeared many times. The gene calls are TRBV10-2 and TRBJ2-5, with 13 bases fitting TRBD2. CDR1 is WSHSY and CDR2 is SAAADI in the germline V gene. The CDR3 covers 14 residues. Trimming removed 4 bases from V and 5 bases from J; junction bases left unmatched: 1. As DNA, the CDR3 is TGCGCCAGCAGTGTACTAGCGGGGGGGGAGACCCAGTACTTC. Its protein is CASSVLAGGETQYF.

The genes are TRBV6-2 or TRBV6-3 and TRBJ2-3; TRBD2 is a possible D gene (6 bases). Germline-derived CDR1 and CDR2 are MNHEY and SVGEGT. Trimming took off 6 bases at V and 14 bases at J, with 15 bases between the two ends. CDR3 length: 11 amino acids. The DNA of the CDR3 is TGTGCCAGCAGCGTTGCCGGGACTTTGTATTTT. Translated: CASSVAGTLYF.

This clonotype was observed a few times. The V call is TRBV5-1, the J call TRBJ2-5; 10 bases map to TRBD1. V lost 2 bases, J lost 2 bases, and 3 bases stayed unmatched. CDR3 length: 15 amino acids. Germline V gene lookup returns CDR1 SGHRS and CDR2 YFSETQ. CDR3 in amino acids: CASSFGTGAQETQYF. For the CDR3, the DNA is TGCGCCAGCAGCTTTGGGACAGGGGCACAAGAGACCCAGTACTTC. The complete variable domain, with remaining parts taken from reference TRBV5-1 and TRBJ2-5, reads KAGVTQTPRYLIKTRGQQVTLSCSPISGHRSVSWYQQTPGQGLQFLFEYFSETQRNKGNFPGRFSGRQFSNSRSEMNVSTLELGDSALYLCASSFGTGAQETQYFGPGTRLLVL.

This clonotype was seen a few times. CDR3: CASSGSTDALKLFF. CDR3 DNA sequence: TGTGCCAGCAGTGGGTCGACGGACGCTTTAAAACTGTTTTTT. The chain is built from TRBV25-1 and TRBJ1-4; unclear D gene. This CDR3 has 14 residues. V was trimmed by 4 bases and J by 10 bases, leaving 16 bases between them. Looked up from germline, CDR1 is MGHDK and CDR2 is SYGVNS.

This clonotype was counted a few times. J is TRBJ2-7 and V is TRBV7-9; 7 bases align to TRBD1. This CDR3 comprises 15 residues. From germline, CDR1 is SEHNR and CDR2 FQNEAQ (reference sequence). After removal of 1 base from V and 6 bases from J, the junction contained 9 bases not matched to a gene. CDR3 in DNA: TGTGCCAGCAGCTTAGTAGTAGGGGGCGCGGCCGAGCAGTACTTC. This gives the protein CASSLVVGGAAEQYF.

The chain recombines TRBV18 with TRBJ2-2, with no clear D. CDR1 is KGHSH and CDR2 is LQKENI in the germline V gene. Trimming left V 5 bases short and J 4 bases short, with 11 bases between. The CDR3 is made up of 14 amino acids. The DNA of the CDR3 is TGTGCCAGCTCAGCGGCCCCGAGCACCGGGGAGCTGTTTTTT. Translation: CASSAAPSTGELFF.

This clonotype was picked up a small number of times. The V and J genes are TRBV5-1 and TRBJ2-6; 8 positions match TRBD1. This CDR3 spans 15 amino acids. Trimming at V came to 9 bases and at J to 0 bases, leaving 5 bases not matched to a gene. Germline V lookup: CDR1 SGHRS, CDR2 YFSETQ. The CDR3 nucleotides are TGCGCCACCACGACAGGGGTCTCTGGGGCCAACGTCCTGACTTTC. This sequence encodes CATTTGVSGANVLTF.

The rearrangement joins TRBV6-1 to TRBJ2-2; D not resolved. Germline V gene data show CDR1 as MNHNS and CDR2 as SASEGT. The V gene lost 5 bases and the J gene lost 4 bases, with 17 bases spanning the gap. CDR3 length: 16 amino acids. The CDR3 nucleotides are TGTGCCAGCAGTCCCCGACCCGTTTGGAGCACCGGGGAGCTGTTTTTT. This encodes CASSPRPVWSTGELFF.

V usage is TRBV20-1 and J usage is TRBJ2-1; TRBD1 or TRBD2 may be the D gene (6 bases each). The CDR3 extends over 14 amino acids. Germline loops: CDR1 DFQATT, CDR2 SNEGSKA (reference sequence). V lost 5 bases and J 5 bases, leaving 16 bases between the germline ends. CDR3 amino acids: CSAWARGPNNEQFF. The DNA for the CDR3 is TGCAGTGCTTGGGCTCGGGGGCCGAACAATGAGCAGTTCTTC.

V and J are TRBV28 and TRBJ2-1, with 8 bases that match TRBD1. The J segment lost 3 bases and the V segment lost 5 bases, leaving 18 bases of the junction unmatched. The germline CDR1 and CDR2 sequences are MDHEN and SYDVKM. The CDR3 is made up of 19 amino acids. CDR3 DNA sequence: TGTGCCAGCAGTGTAAGGTTGTGGATAAGACAGGGGCGCTACAATGAGCAGTTCTTC. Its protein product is CASSVRLWIRQGRYNEQFF.

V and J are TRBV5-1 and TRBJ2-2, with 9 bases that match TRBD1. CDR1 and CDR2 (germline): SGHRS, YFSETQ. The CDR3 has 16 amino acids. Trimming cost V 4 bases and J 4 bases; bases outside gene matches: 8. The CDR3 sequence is CASSHPGTGSTGELFF. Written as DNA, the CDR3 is TGCGCCAGCAGCCACCCCGGGACAGGGTCCACCGGGGAGCTGTTTTTT.

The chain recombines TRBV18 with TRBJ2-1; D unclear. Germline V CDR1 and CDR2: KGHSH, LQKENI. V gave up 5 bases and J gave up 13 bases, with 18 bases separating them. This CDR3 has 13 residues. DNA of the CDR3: TGTGCCAGCTCATTTCAAGACATCGGAGTCCAGTTCTTC. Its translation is CASSFQDIGVQFF.

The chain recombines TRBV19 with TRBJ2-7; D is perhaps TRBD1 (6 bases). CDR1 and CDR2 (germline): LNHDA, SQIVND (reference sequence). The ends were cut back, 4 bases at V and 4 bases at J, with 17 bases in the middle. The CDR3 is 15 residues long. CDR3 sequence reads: CASSTMTGVYYEQYF. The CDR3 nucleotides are TGTGCCAGTAGTACCATGACAGGAGTTTATTACGAGCAGTACTTC. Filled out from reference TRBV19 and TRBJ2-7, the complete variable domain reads DGGITQSPKYLFRKEGQNVTLSCEQNLNHDAMYWYRQDPGQGLRLIYYSQIVNDFQKGDIAEGYSVSREKKESFPLTVTSAQKNPTAFYLCASSTMTGVYYEQYFGPGTRLTVT.

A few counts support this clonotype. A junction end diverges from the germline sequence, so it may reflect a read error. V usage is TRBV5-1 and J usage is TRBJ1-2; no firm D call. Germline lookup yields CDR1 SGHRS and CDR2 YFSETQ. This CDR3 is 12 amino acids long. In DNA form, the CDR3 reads TGCGCCATCAGCCGAGACGGATATGGCTACACCTTC. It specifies CAISRDGYGYTF.

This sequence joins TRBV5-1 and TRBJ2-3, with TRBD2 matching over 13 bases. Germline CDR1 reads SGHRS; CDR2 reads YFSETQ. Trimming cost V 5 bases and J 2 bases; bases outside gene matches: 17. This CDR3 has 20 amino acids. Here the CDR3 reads CASRGKSTSGRAVFTDTQYF. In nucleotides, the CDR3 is TGCGCCAGCAGAGGAAAAAGTACTAGCGGGAGGGCCGTGTTCACAGATACGCAGTATTTT.

CDR3 sequence: CASFIRAGVALEHEQFF. In nucleotides, the CDR3 is TGTGCCAGCTTTATCAGGGCAGGGGTAGCGTTAGAGCATGAGCAGTTCTTC. V usage is TRBV2 and J usage is TRBJ2-1; a weak D match, TRBD1 (6 bases). V lost 8 bases to trimming and J lost 8 bases, with 28 bases between them. The CDR3 is made up of 17 amino acids. CDR1 is SNHLY, CDR2 FYNNEI, per germline.

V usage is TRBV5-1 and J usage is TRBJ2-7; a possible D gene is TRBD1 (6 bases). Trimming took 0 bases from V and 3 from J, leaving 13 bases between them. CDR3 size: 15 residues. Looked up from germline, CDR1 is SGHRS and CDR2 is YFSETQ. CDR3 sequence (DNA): TGCGCCAGCAGCTTGGAACACAGGGTGAGCTACGAGCAGTACTTC. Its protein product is CASSLEHRVSYEQYF.